This T cell receptor beta chain is drawn from a study of T cells in Graves' hyperthyroidism and ophthalmopathy. Graves' hyperthyroidism is called stable when ophthalmopathy does not progress within 18 months. The PBMCs had their origin in roughly 10 ml of fresh peripheral blood. There were TCR beta CDR3 regions amplified from RNA transcripts. The TCR CDR3 was amplified in a first-round RT-PCR using the HTBI primer set. TCRdb redid the calling of the multiplex PCR reads with MiXCR, one entry per CDR3 protein. Of about 500,000 distinct CDR3 sequences in the sample, 14% were seen once. This CDR3 region has 14 residues. Trimming shortened V by 3 bases and J by 4 bases, and 12 bases separated the two germline ends. Germline assignment: CDR1 SGHVS and CDR2 FNYEAQ.

Sequenced material: blood. This sequence was found in a woman under 30 with Graves' hyperthyroidism. The chain employs TRBV7-6 and TRBJ1-1; the D gene is possibly TRBD1 (5 bases). CDR3 protein: CASSLAGLGTEAFF. The CDR3 DNA reads as TGTGCCAGCAGCTTGGCGGGGCTGGGCACTGAAGCTTTCTTT.